The 15 T cell receptor beta chains in this list originate from one sample, sequenced in a study of control samples from healthy donors and cancer patients. The method was immunoSEQ multiplex PCR; TCRdb's version includes in-frame clones alone and lacks a portion of them. The table lists around 55,000 clones, 95% to 96% of them singletons, with 0.85% to 1.4% in the top ten. Sequenced input: blood. Receptor source: a woman aged 18 to 35 in good health.

This clone was seen just once. V gene TRBV6-6 combines with J gene TRBJ1-1; unclear D gene. Germline CDR1 is MNHNY and CDR2 is SVGAGI (reference sequence). The V gene lost 7 bases and the J gene lost 1 base, with 10 bases spanning the gap. The CDR3 contains 13 residues. The CDR3 protein is CASNIARNTEAFF. CDR3 DNA sequence: TGTGCCAGCAACATAGCCAGGAACACTGAAGCTTTCTTT.

This sequence joins TRBV3-1 (or the pseudogene TRBV3-2) and TRBJ1-2; possible D gene TRBD1, 6 bases. V shed 0 bases and J shed 3 bases, with 8 bases lying between them. The germline V gene encodes CDR1 LGHDT and CDR2 YNNKEL (reference sequence). The CDR3 contains 14 residues. This CDR3 is CASSQEQGDYGYTF. DNA of the CDR3: TGTGCCAGCAGCCAAGAACAGGGTGACTATGGCTACACCTTC.

As DNA, the CDR3 is TGTGCCAGCAGTCGGAGGGGACGGACGAACACTGAAGCTTTCTTT. This gives the protein CASSRRGRTNTEAFF. The chain combines TRBV27 with TRBJ1-1; tentative D call: TRBD1 (5 bases). The V and J ends lost 5 bases and 1 base respectively, with 14 bases between them. There are 15 residues in the CDR3. CDR1 and CDR2 (germline): MNHEY, SMNVEV (reference sequence).

The rearrangement joins TRBV18 to TRBJ1-2; D possibly corresponds to TRBD1 (5 bases). Between the trimmed V and J ends, which lost 7 bases and 4 bases, there was a span of 7 bases. The CDR3 is 11 residues long. CDR1 and CDR2 from the germline V gene are KGHSH and LQKENI. CDR3 in DNA: TGTGCCAGCTGGGGCCGCTATGGCTACACCTTC. Its translation: CASWGRYGYTF.

The chain recombines TRBV6-5 with TRBJ2-3; D is tentatively TRBD1 or TRBD2 (5 bases each). With 2 bases removed from V and 5 bases from J, the gap between germline ends came to 8 bases. This CDR3 is built from 13 residues. Germline V gene data show CDR1 as MNHEY and CDR2 as SVGAGI. The CDR3: CASSYLGGDTQYF. Written as DNA, the CDR3 is TGTGCCAGCAGTTACCTTGGGGGAGATACGCAGTATTTT.

The CDR3 spells CASSESLAGPDTQYF. CDR3 in DNA: TGCGCCAGCAGTGAGTCTCTAGCGGGGCCAGATACGCAGTATTTT. The chain employs TRBV10-1 and TRBJ2-3; 9 bases match TRBD2. Trimming cost V 0 bases and J 4 bases; bases outside gene matches: 2. The CDR3 has 15 amino acids. Germline V gives CDR1 WNHNN, CDR2 SYGVQD (reference sequence).

The genes are TRBV7-6 and TRBJ2-1; 14 bases align to TRBD2. In germline, CDR1 is SGHVS, CDR2 FNYEAQ. J lost 6 bases, V lost 1 base, and 5 bases had no gene match. The CDR3 has 17 residues. DNA of the CDR3: TGTGCCAGCAGCTTAGAGCGACTAGCGGGGGGGGGCAATGAGCAGTTCTTC. This codes for CASSLERLAGGGNEQFF.

V usage is TRBV5-1 and J usage is TRBJ2-2; D call uncertain. The germline V and J ends were trimmed by 0 bases and 6 bases, with 9 bases remaining between them. Germline V lookup: CDR1 SGHRS, CDR2 YFSETQ. The CDR3 loop spans 14 amino acids. The CDR3 spells CASSLAKASGELFF. CDR3 in DNA: TGCGCCAGCAGCTTGGCGAAGGCCTCCGGGGAGCTGTTTTTT. The entire variable domain, with the rest obtained from reference TRBV5-1 and TRBJ2-2, is as follows: KAGVTQTPRYLIKTRGQQVTLSCSPISGHRSVSWYQQTPGQGLQFLFEYFSETQRNKGNFPGRFSGRQFSNSRSEMNVSTLELGDSALYLCASSLAKASGELFFGEGSRLTVL.

DNA of the CDR3: TGCAGCGTTGATTTAGCGTCTAACTATGGCTACACCTTC. Protein: CSVDLASNYGYTF. The genes are TRBV29-1 and TRBJ1-2; D is unresolved. The CDR3 has 13 amino acids. The germline V and J ends were trimmed by 3 bases and 0 bases, with 8 bases remaining between them. The germline V gene encodes CDR1 SQVTM and CDR2 ANQGSEA.

The chain combines TRBV7-2 with TRBJ1-1; 8 nucleotides line up with TRBD1. Germline-derived CDR1 and CDR2 are SGHTA and FQGNSA. After removal of 0 bases from V and 3 bases from J, the junction contained 3 bases not matched to a gene. There are 15 residues in the CDR3. CDR3 in DNA: TGTGCCAGCAGCTTAGCGGGGACAGGACACACTGAAGCTTTCTTT. Its protein is CASSLAGTGHTEAFF.

This chain links TRBV7-8 with TRBJ1-4, with 9 bases matching TRBD1. With V trimmed by 5 bases and J by 0 bases, 19 bases remained unmatched. Germline CDR1 is SGHVS and CDR2 is FQNEAQ. The CDR3 extends over 21 amino acids. This chain's CDR3 is CASSRIADRGFSRATNEKLFF. The CDR3 coding sequence is TGTGCCAGCAGCAGGATAGCGGACAGGGGATTTTCCCGCGCAACTAATGAAAAACTGTTTTTT.

The genes are TRBV3-1 (or the pseudogene TRBV3-2) and TRBJ2-5, with 12 bases fitting TRBD2. In germline, CDR1 is LGHDT, CDR2 YNNKEL (reference sequence). Trimming took 4 bases from V and 5 from J; bases not matched to a gene: 5. The CDR3 is 15 residues long. CDR3 sequence: CASSLLAGGEETQYF. The DNA of the CDR3 is TGTGCCAGCAGCCTACTAGCGGGGGGAGAGGAGACCCAGTACTTC.

This chain connects TRBV30 to TRBJ1-2; TRBD1 might be the D (5 bases). The CDR3 length is 11 residues. CDR1 is GTSNPN, CDR2 SVGIG, per germline (reference sequence). Trimming cost V 3 bases and J 8 bases, with 10 bases left between them. This CDR3 is CAWRQDWGYTF. CDR3 nucleotides: TGTGCCTGGAGACAGGACTGGGGCTACACCTTC.

This clone was counted a single time. The chain joins TRBV6-6 to TRBJ1-2; TRBD1 matches at 7 bases. Germline CDR1 is MNHNY and CDR2 is SVGAGI (reference sequence). CDR3 length: 12 residues. V lost 7 bases to trimming and J lost 7 bases; unmatched junction nucleotides: 6. In DNA, the CDR3 is TGTGCCAGCACCGGACAGGCGGCTGGCTACACCTTC. Residues: CASTGQAAGYTF.

This chain uses TRBV3-1 (or the pseudogene TRBV3-2) with TRBJ2-1; unclear D gene. Looked up from germline, CDR1 is LGHDT and CDR2 is YNNKEL (reference sequence). Trimming pared 4 bases from V and 1 base from J, leaving 8 bases between. The CDR3 runs 14 residues. The CDR3 loop reads CASSRETSYNEQFF. The CDR3 nucleotides are TGTGCCAGCAGCCGAGAGACTTCCTACAATGAGCAGTTCTTC.